One and the same sample provided the 27 T cell receptor beta chains below, sequenced in a study of cytomegalovirus exposure and HLA in healthy donors. Method: immunoSEQ multiplex PCR; TCRdb's copy keeps in-frame clones and lacks some. The sample lists around 220,000 clones; 70% to 90% were seen once. Source material: PBMCs. The receptors derive from a woman aged 18 to 35 in good health and CMV-seronegative.

This clone was seen a single time. The V and J genes are TRBV28 and TRBJ1-2, with TRBD1 matching over 8 bases. Germline lookup yields CDR1 MDHEN and CDR2 SYDVKM. Losses at the gene ends were 5 bases for V and 5 bases for J; bases not matched to a gene: 4. The CDR3 extends over 13 amino acids. The CDR3 sequence: CASSSTGGYGYTF. CDR3 coding DNA: TGTGCCAGCAGTAGCACAGGGGGTTATGGCTACACCTTC.

The rearrangement uses TRBV6-5 and TRBJ1-1; 9 bases are shared with TRBD1. J gave up 4 bases and V 5 bases, and 8 bases lay outside the gene matches. This CDR3 spans 15 amino acids. CDR1 and CDR2 (germline): MNHEY, SVGAGI. CDR3 sequence: CASSPGTGRVTEAFF. The CDR3 DNA reads TGTGCCAGCAGTCCCGGGACAGGGAGGGTCACTGAAGCTTTCTTT.

The genes are TRBV7-3 and TRBJ2-2; weak D call: TRBD2 (7 bases). The CDR3 loop spans 15 amino acids. V lost 5 bases to trimming and J lost 3 bases, with 13 bases between them. The germline gives CDR1 SGHTA, CDR2 FQGTGA. The CDR3 region has the DNA TGTGCCAGCAGCCTCAACGGGGGGCACACCGGGGAGCTGTTTTTT. Protein: CASSLNGGHTGELFF.

J is TRBJ1-2 and V is TRBV5-4; no definite D call. Germline values: CDR1 SGHNT, CDR2 YYREEE (reference sequence). The germline V and J ends were trimmed by 1 base and 8 bases, with 15 bases remaining between them. The CDR3 consists of 14 residues. This CDR3 reads CASSLPPSVFGYTF. CDR3 in DNA: TGTGCCAGCAGCTTGCCCCCGTCTGTCTTCGGCTACACCTTC.

The CDR3: CASRNSVLSSYNEQFF. The CDR3 coding sequence is TGCGCCAGCAGAAATAGCGTTCTGAGCTCCTACAATGAGCAGTTCTTC. The V call is TRBV5-1, the J call TRBJ2-1, with D perhaps matching TRBD2 (5 bases). The CDR3 spans 16 residues. Germline V gives CDR1 SGHRS, CDR2 YFSETQ. V was shortened by 5 bases and J by 0 bases, with 15 bases between the two germline ends.

The rearrangement joins TRBV5-5 to TRBJ2-7; 8 bases agree with TRBD2. The CDR3 sequence is 15 residues long. Trimming at V came to 0 bases and at J to 1 base, leaving 3 bases not matched to a gene. Germline CDR1 is SGHKS and CDR2 is YYEKEE (reference sequence). The CDR3 nucleotides are TGTGCCAGCAGCTTGGACCGGGAGGGATCCTACGAGCAGTACTTC. It encodes CASSLDREGSYEQYF.

The chain carries TRBV7-6 and TRBJ1-1, with 8 bases lining up with TRBD1. Germline V gives CDR1 SGHVS, CDR2 FNYEAQ. Losses at the gene ends were 1 base for V and 0 bases for J; bases not matched to a gene: 7. CDR3 length equals 17 residues. As DNA, the CDR3 is TGTGCCAGCAGCTTAGTTCCCCTGGACAGGGTGAACACTGAAGCTTTCTTT. It encodes CASSLVPLDRVNTEAFF. The entire variable domain, with the rest obtained from reference TRBV7-6 and TRBJ1-1, is as follows: GAGVSQSPRYKVTKRGQDVALRCDPISGHVSLYWYRQALGQGPEFLTYFNYEAQQDKSGLPNDRFSAERPEGSISTLTIQRTEQRDSAMYRCASSLVPLDRVNTEAFFGQGTRLTVV.

V usage is TRBV28 and J usage is TRBJ2-7; D perhaps matches TRBD2 (5 bases). Trimming cost V 2 bases and J 4 bases, with 12 bases left between them. From germline, CDR1 is MDHEN and CDR2 SYDVKM. The CDR3 is 14 amino acids. The CDR3 DNA reads as TGTGCCAGCAGTTTAGGGCTAGCTCCATACGAGCAGTACTTC. This gives the protein CASSLGLAPYEQYF.

The CDR3: CASSPRDTEAFF. In DNA form, the CDR3 reads TGTGCCAGTAGCCCCCGGGACACTGAAGCTTTCTTT. The rearrangement uses TRBV19 and TRBJ1-1, with D hard to call. The CDR3 has 12 residues. Trimming shortened V by 6 bases and J by 3 bases, and 8 bases separated the two germline ends. CDR1 LNHDA and CDR2 SQIVND come from the germline V gene (reference sequence).

This chain uses TRBV7-2 with TRBJ1-5, with 7 bases aligning to TRBD1. Germline V gene data show CDR1 as SGHTA and CDR2 as FQGNSA. The V segment lost 4 bases and the J segment 0 bases; nucleotides outside the gene matches: 3. The CDR3 spans 15 residues. In DNA form, the CDR3 reads TGTGCCAGCAGCTGGACAGGTTATAGCAATCAGCCCCAGCATTTT. Translated: CASSWTGYSNQPQHF.

The chain combines TRBV7-8 with TRBJ2-7, with unresolved D. CDR3 size: 18 residues. In germline, CDR1 is SGHVS, CDR2 FQNEAQ. Between the trimmed V and J ends, which lost 6 bases and 0 bases, there was a span of 24 bases. CDR3 in DNA: TGTGCCAGCAGTACTAATCCGAACCGTCGTTCAAGCTCCTACGAGCAGTACTTC. Translating gives CASSTNPNRRSSSYEQYF. The full variable domain, with the rest looked up from reference TRBV7-8 and TRBJ2-7, is GAGVSQSPRYKVAKRGQDVALRCDPISGHVSLFWYQQALGQGPEFLTYFQNEAQLDKSGLPSDRFFAERPEGSVSTLKIQRTQQEDSAVYLCASSTNPNRRSSSYEQYFGPGTRLTVT.

To note about this clone: Relative to the germline gene, one junction end is altered; a read error may explain this. The rearrangement uses TRBV30 and TRBJ1-2, with unresolved D. The germline gives CDR1 GTSNPN, CDR2 SVGIG (reference sequence). The CDR3 has 11 residues. Here the CDR3 DNA reads TGTGCCTGGAGTGTACGAAACTCTCTCCCCTTC. It translates to CAWSVRNSLPF.

The V and J genes are TRBV10-2 and TRBJ2-1; 7 nucleotides agree with TRBD2. Germline CDR1 WSHSY, CDR2 SAAADI. The V segment lost 8 bases and the J segment 0 bases; nucleotides outside the gene matches: 19. The CDR3 is made up of 19 amino acids. As DNA, the CDR3 is TGCGCCAGCCCGAGTAGACGGGGAGGGTGGCGGAGCTCCTACAATGAGCAGTTCTTC. It is translated as CASPSRRGGWRSSYNEQFF.

V usage is TRBV6-1 and J usage is TRBJ2-1, with a tentative D call TRBD1 (6 bases). The V end lost 5 bases, the J end lost 0 bases, and 11 bases lay between the germline ends. The CDR3 totals 15 residues. In germline, CDR1 is MNHNS, CDR2 SASEGT. CDR3 DNA sequence: TGTGCCAGCAGTCCGACAGGCCTCTCCTACAATGAGCAGTTCTTC. Translation gives CASSPTGLSYNEQFF.

This clone was seen a single time. CDR3: CASSPSEVETQYF. In DNA form, the CDR3 reads TGTGCCAGCAGCCCAAGTGAGGTAGAGACCCAGTACTTC. V usage is TRBV5-6 and J usage is TRBJ2-5; D remains ambiguous. CDR1 and CDR2 from the germline V gene are SGHDT and YYEEEE. The CDR3 sequence is 13 residues long. V was clipped by 4 bases and J by 4 bases, with 11 bases between them.

The gene calls are TRBV28 and TRBJ2-1; 7 nucleotides agree with TRBD2. Germline V gene lookup returns CDR1 MDHEN and CDR2 SYDVKM. The CDR3 covers 15 residues. V shed 6 bases and J 4 bases; nucleotides not matched to a gene: 9. CDR3 sequence: CASRLNGRTYNEQFF. CDR3 DNA: TGTGCCAGCAGGTTAAACGGGAGGACTTACAATGAGCAGTTCTTC.

The rearrangement uses TRBV5-1 and TRBJ2-2, with TRBD1 matching over 7 bases. Germline trimming cut 1 base from V and 0 bases from J; bases unmatched to any gene: 3. The germline gives CDR1 SGHRS, CDR2 YFSETQ. The CDR3 has 16 amino acids. DNA for the CDR3: TGCGCCAGCAGCTTGACAGGGGAACCGAACACCGGGGAGCTGTTTTTT. Its translation: CASSLTGEPNTGELFF.

V and J are TRBV5-1 and TRBJ1-1; 7 nucleotides agree with TRBD1. The CDR3 contains 16 residues. V shed 0 bases, J shed 0 bases, and the junction held 5 bases outside the gene matches. The germline V gene has CDR1 SGHRS and CDR2 YFSETQ. The CDR3 sequence: CASSLGDSLMNTEAFF. CDR3 nucleotides: TGCGCCAGCAGCTTGGGGGACAGCCTCATGAACACTGAAGCTTTCTTT.

The rearrangement joins TRBV27 to TRBJ2-3; weak D call: TRBD2 (5 bases). This CDR3 comprises 13 residues. Per germline, CDR1 MNHEY and CDR2 SMNVEV (reference sequence). V lost 4 bases and J 2 bases, leaving 7 bases between the germline ends. The CDR3 nucleotides read TGTGCCAGCAGTTCCGGGATCACAGATACGCAGTATTTT. This encodes CASSSGITDTQYF.

CDR3 sequence: CASSQEVQESYNEQFF. CDR3 DNA: TGCGCCAGCAGCCAAGAGGTGCAGGAATCCTACAATGAGCAGTTCTTC. The chain joins TRBV4-1 to TRBJ2-1; D uncertain. V was cut by 0 bases and J by 1 base, with 10 bases left in between. The CDR3 extends over 16 amino acids. CDR1 and CDR2 (germline): MGHRA, YSYEKL.

The chain uses TRBV19 and TRBJ2-7; D might be TRBD1 (5 bases). The CDR3 runs to 15 residues. V was trimmed by 3 bases and J by 4 bases, leaving 16 bases between them. The germline V gene has CDR1 LNHDA and CDR2 SQIVND (reference sequence). The CDR3 spells CASSITGFLGYEQYF. The CDR3 region has the DNA TGTGCCAGTAGTATCACAGGTTTTCTTGGATACGAGCAGTACTTC.

The gene calls are TRBV15 and TRBJ2-1; 8 bases line up with TRBD2. The CDR3 is 12 residues long. Germline V gene data show CDR1 as LNHNV and CDR2 as YYDKDF (reference sequence). Trimming at V came to 7 bases and at J to 9 bases, leaving 5 bases not matched to a gene. In nucleotides, the CDR3 is TGTGCCACCACCGCAGCGGGAGCTGAGCAGTTCTTC. Translation gives CATTAAGAEQFF.

This clone came up once. This chain uses TRBV7-3 with TRBJ2-5; TRBD1 matches 7 bases. After removal of 2 bases from V and 1 base from J, the junction contained 4 bases not matched to a gene. The germline V gene encodes CDR1 SGHTA and CDR2 FQGTGA. CDR3 length: 15 residues. As DNA, the CDR3 is TGTGCCAGCAGCTTAGGCCAGGGGGTCCAAGAGACCCAGTACTTC. This translates into CASSLGQGVQETQYF.

The count of this clone is one. The gene calls are TRBV27 and TRBJ2-7; 8 nucleotides match TRBD2. The ends lost 3 bases at V and 2 bases at J; junction bases unmatched: 3. The CDR3 contains 14 residues. Germline values: CDR1 MNHEY, CDR2 SMNVEV (reference sequence). The DNA for the CDR3 is TGTGCCAGCAGTTTTAGCGGGACAACCTACGAGCAGTACTTC. Translated: CASSFSGTTYEQYF.

The rearrangement uses TRBV28 and TRBJ1-2, with 9 bases aligning to TRBD1. The V and J ends lost 4 bases and 6 bases, in that order; junction bases with no gene match: 6. The CDR3 spans 14 residues. Per the germline V gene, CDR1 is MDHEN and CDR2 is SYDVKM. In DNA, the CDR3 is TGTGCCAGCAGTTGGGGACAGGGTACCCATGGCTACACCTTC. It specifies CASSWGQGTHGYTF.

The CDR3 sequence is CASSPRTSGSYNEQFF. DNA for the CDR3: TGCGCCAGCAGTCCCCGGACTAGCGGGAGTTACAATGAGCAGTTCTTC. The chain combines TRBV5-1 with TRBJ2-1, with 13 bases matching TRBD2. This CDR3 contains 16 residues. Germline values: CDR1 SGHRS, CDR2 YFSETQ. Trimming removed 5 bases from V and 4 bases from J; junction bases left unmatched: 6.

This clone has only one observation. This chain links TRBV5-1 with TRBJ2-7; weak D call: TRBD2 (5 bases). V was shortened by 4 bases and J by 0 bases, with 17 bases between the two germline ends. Looked up from germline, CDR1 is SGHRS and CDR2 is YFSETQ. The CDR3 loop spans 16 amino acids. Here the CDR3 DNA reads TGCGCCAGCAGCGATTCGAGCGGTTTGAGCTCCTACGAGCAGTACTTC. This gives the protein CASSDSSGLSSYEQYF.